A single sample is the source of the 30 T cell receptor beta chains below, sequenced in a study of T cells after yellow fever vaccination. MiXCR, applied by TCRdb to the 5' RACE reads, yields one record per CDR3 protein. There are 40,000 to 55,000 distinct CDR3 sequences in the sample; 6.6% occur only once, and 20% to 25% lies in the top ten. Sequenced here: CD8+ T cells not binding an NS4B(214-222) dextramer, sorted from PBMCs, sampled 45 days after the first yellow fever vaccination. The origin of the receptors is a man between 18 and 35 years old who received the YFV17D yellow fever vaccine.

This clonotype was observed at least ten times. The rearrangement uses TRBV28 and TRBJ1-5; D not resolved. Germline values: CDR1 MDHEN, CDR2 SYDVKM. The germline V and J ends were trimmed by 7 bases and 3 bases, with 10 bases remaining between them. This CDR3 contains 13 residues. The CDR3 loop reads CASTGEDNQPQHF. DNA of the CDR3: TGTGCCAGCACTGGGGAGGACAATCAGCCCCAGCATTTT.

The chain combines TRBV6-2 or TRBV6-3 with TRBJ2-7; D call uncertain. The CDR3 has 15 amino acids. V was shortened by 2 bases and J by 6 bases, with 17 bases between the two germline ends. CDR1 and CDR2 from the germline V gene are MNHEY and SVGEGT. CDR3 in DNA: TGTGCCAGCAGTTACGCGGACGGAACGACCCGCGAGCAGTACTTC. It codes for CASSYADGTTREQYF.

This clonotype was recorded many times. This sequence joins TRBV7-9 and TRBJ2-5, with TRBD2 matching over 9 bases. Germline CDR1 and CDR2: SEHNR and FQNEAQ (reference sequence). The CDR3 consists of 15 residues. V dropped 5 bases and J dropped 2; count of bases not matched to a gene: 6. CDR3 nucleotide sequence: TGTGCCAGCAGCCCGATAGCGGGGGTTCAAGAGACCCAGTACTTC. Translated, it gives CASSPIAGVQETQYF.

The genes are TRBV19 and TRBJ2-3, with no clear D. The ends were cut back, 8 bases at V and 1 base at J, with 16 bases in the middle. The CDR3 length is 15 residues. The germline CDR1 and CDR2 sequences are LNHDA and SQIVND (reference sequence). The DNA of the CDR3 is TGTGCCAGTGGAGTAAGTTCGGCGGGCACAGATACGCAGTATTTT. Protein product: CASGVSSAGTDTQYF.

This clonotype was detected once. This may come from a read error, since a much larger clone is one base off. This chain joins TRBV4-1 and TRBJ1-2; tentative D call: TRBD1 (6 bases). The CDR3 totals 14 residues. Germline loops: CDR1 MGHRA, CDR2 YSYEKL. V was clipped by 0 bases and J by 5 bases, with 10 bases between them. CDR3 residues: CASSQDTGLYGYTF. In nucleotides, the CDR3 is TGCGCCAGCAGCCAAGATACAGGGTTGTATGGCTACACCTTC.

This clonotype came up a few times. This chain uses TRBV30 with TRBJ2-3, with a possible D match to TRBD1 (6 bases). This CDR3 has 12 amino acids. Germline CDR1 reads GTSNPN; CDR2 reads SVGIG (reference sequence). V gave up 4 bases and J gave up 6 bases, with 11 bases separating them. The chain's CDR3 is CAWNRVDDTQYF. The CDR3, as DNA: TGTGCCTGGAACAGGGTGGACGATACGCAGTATTTT.

Of note for this clonotype: This may be a read error, as it is one base from a much larger clone. V usage is TRBV4-1 and J usage is TRBJ2-7; D is possibly TRBD2 (5 bases). Germline V gives CDR1 MGHRA, CDR2 YSYEKL. The CDR3 length is 13 residues. Trimming cost V 0 bases and J 11 bases, with 14 bases left between them. Written as DNA, the CDR3 is TGCGCCAGCAGCCAAGACCGGGGATGGGAGAAGTACTTC. It encodes CASSQDRGWEKYF.

This clonotype has at least ten counts. The chain has TRBV7-2 and TRBJ2-3; 11 nucleotides line up with TRBD2. CDR3 size: 15 residues. Trimming at V came to 5 bases and at J to 4 bases, leaving 5 bases not matched to a gene. Germline V lookup: CDR1 SGHTA, CDR2 FQGNSA. This CDR3 is CASSTTSGGPDTQYF. CDR3 coding DNA: TGTGCCAGCAGCACCACTAGCGGGGGCCCAGATACGCAGTATTTT.

This clonotype has just a few counts. The gene calls are TRBV2 and TRBJ1-5; D uncertain. Per germline, CDR1 SNHLY and CDR2 FYNNEI. V was clipped by 3 bases and J by 5 bases, with 14 bases between them. The CDR3 totals 15 residues. CDR3 protein: CASSEFPSIDQPQHF. In DNA, the CDR3 is TGTGCCAGCAGTGAGTTTCCATCCATCGATCAGCCCCAGCATTTT. Variable domain in full (rest from reference TRBV2 and TRBJ1-5): EPEVTQTPSHQVTQMGQEVILRCVPISNHLYFYWYRQILGQKVEFLVSFYNNEISEKSEIFDDQFSVERPDGSNFTLKIRSTKLEDSAMYFCASSEFPSIDQPQHFGDGTRLSIL.

This clonotype was counted between two and nine times. The rearrangement joins TRBV20-1 to TRBJ2-3; 9 bases fit TRBD2. V lost 7 bases, J lost 4 bases, and 9 bases stayed unmatched. This CDR3 comprises 14 residues. Germline CDR1 is DFQATT and CDR2 is SNEGSKA (reference sequence). CDR3 in DNA: TGCAGTGTCGAGGGCGGGGGGGCGGCAGATACGCAGTATTTT. Protein: CSVEGGGAADTQYF.

This clonotype has at least ten counts. The genes are TRBV21-1 and TRBJ1-4. TRBV21-1 has pseudogene status. CDR3 length: 9 amino acids. CDR3 sequence reads: CASSKELFF. Here the CDR3 DNA reads TGTGCCAGCAGCAAAGAACTGTTTTTT.

In this sample, this clonotype turned up many times. The chain uses TRBV4-1 and TRBJ2-5; D unclear. Germline V gives CDR1 MGHRA, CDR2 YSYEKL. The CDR3 consists of 14 residues. Trimming took 0 bases from V and 5 from J, leaving 10 bases between them. The CDR3 sequence: CASSQETRRETQYF. Here the CDR3 DNA reads TGCGCCAGCAGCCAAGAGACTCGGCGGGAGACCCAGTACTTC.

The J gene is TRBJ1-5, the V gene TRBV27; D not certain. The CDR3 spans 13 residues. The germline V gene has CDR1 MNHEY and CDR2 SMNVEV (reference sequence). The V end was cut by 8 bases, the J end by 0 bases, with 8 bases between. CDR3 nucleotides: TGTGCCAGCCGGCCCGTTAGCAATCAGCCCCAGCATTTT. This encodes CASRPVSNQPQHF.

This clonotype was found many times. The chain has TRBV2 and TRBJ1-1; a possible D gene is TRBD1 (5 bases). The germline CDR1 and CDR2 sequences are SNHLY and FYNNEI. The CDR3 runs 14 residues. V gave up 6 bases and J gave up 4 bases, with 15 bases separating them. The CDR3 is CASREGFLGTEAFF. The DNA for the CDR3 is TGTGCCAGCAGGGAGGGGTTTCTGGGCACTGAAGCTTTCTTT. The entire variable domain, with the rest obtained from reference TRBV2 and TRBJ1-1, is as follows: EPEVTQTPSHQVTQMGQEVILRCVPISNHLYFYWYRQILGQKVEFLVSFYNNEISEKSEIFDDQFSVERPDGSNFTLKIRSTKLEDSAMYFCASREGFLGTEAFFGQGTRLTVV.

This clonotype was observed at least ten times. The J gene is TRBJ1-5, the V gene TRBV7-8; D possibly corresponds to TRBD1 (5 bases). Germline V gene lookup returns CDR1 SGHVS and CDR2 FQNEAQ. Trimming cost V 2 bases and J 3 bases, with 8 bases left between them. The CDR3 is 14 amino acids. In nucleotides, the CDR3 is TGTGCCAGCAGCTTAAACAGGCTCAATCAGCCCCAGCATTTT. Translating gives CASSLNRLNQPQHF.

Ten or more counts support this clonotype. V is TRBV4-1 and J is TRBJ1-2, with TRBD1 matching over 10 bases. Trimming cost V 8 bases and J 2 bases; bases outside gene matches: 14. Germline V gives CDR1 MGHRA, CDR2 YSYEKL. This CDR3 comprises 17 residues. The CDR3: CASRGGGQGIQNYGYTF. In nucleotides, the CDR3 is TGCGCCAGCCGGGGAGGGGGACAGGGGATACAGAACTATGGCTACACCTTC.

This clonotype was found many times. V gene TRBV3-1 combines with J gene TRBJ2-1; 8 bases line up with TRBD2. The V gene end was trimmed by 1 base and the J gene end by 5 bases; junction bases not matched to a gene: 4. Germline-derived CDR1 and CDR2 are LGHDT and YNNKEL (reference sequence). The CDR3 extends over 15 amino acids. In DNA, the CDR3 is TGTGCCAGCAGCCAAGCCGGGACTAGGAACAATGAGCAGTTCTTC. This translates into CASSQAGTRNNEQFF.

This clonotype has a count of ten or more. Its ends do not fully match the called genes, so a read error is possible. The rearrangement uses TRBV9 and TRBJ2-3; the match to TRBD2 covers 9 bases. CDR1 is SGDLS and CDR2 is YYNGEE in the germline V gene. There are 12 residues in the CDR3. CDR3 loop: CASSGGRNTQYF. The CDR3 nucleotides read TGTGCCAGTAGCGGGGGAAGAAATACGCAGTATTTT.

This clonotype was detected ten times or more. The chain combines TRBV12-3 or TRBV12-4 with TRBJ2-1; no clear D gene. V gave up 7 bases and J gave up 1 base, with 8 bases separating them. The CDR3 totals 13 residues. In nucleotides, the CDR3 is TGTGCCAGCACGGAAGTTTCCTACAATGAGCAGTTCTTC. Translating it yields CASTEVSYNEQFF.

Many counts were recorded for this clonotype. The CDR3 DNA sequence: TGTGCCACCAGCAGTATGAGCTCCTACGAGCAGTACTTC. Its protein is CATSSMSSYEQYF. The J gene is TRBJ2-7, the V gene TRBV15; no clear D. The V end was cut by 3 bases, the J end by 0 bases, with 6 bases between. Germline-derived CDR1 and CDR2 are LNHNV and YYDKDF (reference sequence). The CDR3 length is 13 residues.

The sample holds a few counts of this clonotype. The V call is TRBV27, the J call TRBJ1-1; TRBD1 matches 7 bases. CDR3 length equals 18 residues. Per the germline V gene, CDR1 is MNHEY and CDR2 is SMNVEV (reference sequence). V gave up 5 bases and J gave up 1 base; unmatched junction bases: 16. The CDR3 DNA sequence: TGTGCCAGCAGTCAACTCTATTACAGGGGCGACAGGAACACTGAAGCTTTCTTT. Its translation is CASSQLYYRGDRNTEAFF.

This clonotype has a handful of counts. V is TRBV2 and J is TRBJ2-1; D possibly corresponds to TRBD1 (6 bases). The CDR3 has 14 residues. V lost 7 bases and J 2 bases, leaving 12 bases between the germline ends. Germline CDR1 SNHLY, CDR2 FYNNEI. For the CDR3, the DNA is TGTGCCAGCACCGACTGGGGGCCCTACAATGAGCAGTTCTTC. It yields the protein CASTDWGPYNEQFF. Looking up the rest from reference TRBV2 and TRBJ2-1 gives the full variable domain: EPEVTQTPSHQVTQMGQEVILRCVPISNHLYFYWYRQILGQKVEFLVSFYNNEISEKSEIFDDQFSVERPDGSNFTLKIRSTKLEDSAMYFCASTDWGPYNEQFFGPGTRLTVL.

The sample holds a few counts of this clonotype. The V and J genes are TRBV5-5 and TRBJ1-2, with D possibly matching TRBD1 (5 bases). The CDR3 is made up of 12 amino acids. With 2 bases removed from V and 10 bases from J, the gap between germline ends came to 12 bases. The V gene's germline CDR1 is SGHKS and CDR2 YYEKEE (reference sequence). This chain's CDR3 is CASSFPGAPYTF. The CDR3 DNA follows: TGTGCCAGCAGCTTCCCCGGGGCCCCCTACACCTTC. Filled out from reference TRBV5-5 and TRBJ1-2, the complete variable domain reads DAGVTQSPTHLIKTRGQQVTLRCSPISGHKSVSWYQQVLGQGPQFIFQYYEKEERGRGNFPDRFSARQFPNYSSELNVNALLLGDSALYLCASSFPGAPYTFGSGTRLTVV.

The V gene is TRBV2, the J gene TRBJ2-7; D ambiguous. The CDR3 has 14 amino acids. Germline CDR1 SNHLY, CDR2 FYNNEI. Trimming removed 3 bases at V and 4 bases at J, with 13 bases between. In DNA, the CDR3 is TGTGCCAGCAGTGAGGGGAATTTTGAATACGAGCAGTACTTC. This sequence encodes CASSEGNFEYEQYF.

In its sample, this clonotype is medium-sized (0.01 to 0.1%). The chain combines TRBV20-1 with TRBJ1-5; D is perhaps TRBD1 (5 bases). Germline lookup yields CDR1 DFQATT and CDR2 SNEGSKA (reference sequence). Trimming pared 0 bases from V and 2 bases from J, leaving 8 bases between. This CDR3 region has 14 residues. CDR3 coding DNA: TGCAGTGCTAGAGATCTAGGGGGCAATCAGCCCCAGCATTTT. Translating it yields CSARDLGGNQPQHF.

This clonotype was counted only a few times. This chain joins TRBV7-2 and TRBJ2-7, with TRBD2 matching 8 bases. In germline, CDR1 is SGHTA, CDR2 FQGNSA. Unmatched junction bases numbered 4, after V lost 1 base and J lost 5 bases. CDR3 length: 14 residues. As DNA, the CDR3 is TGTGCCAGCAGCTTAGACGGGGGGGCCAACGAGCAGTACTTC. Translated: CASSLDGGANEQYF.

This clonotype occurred many times. This chain joins TRBV9 and TRBJ1-1; D is undetermined. CDR3 size: 14 residues. CDR1 SGDLS and CDR2 YYNGEE come from the germline V gene. The ends were cut back, 6 bases at V and 1 base at J, with 13 bases in the middle. CDR3 nucleotide sequence: TGTGCCAGCACGGTAGGAGGAGCGAACACTGAAGCTTTCTTT. It yields the protein CASTVGGANTEAFF.

This clonotype has a count of ten or more. V gene TRBV4-3 combines with J gene TRBJ2-1, with 8 bases lining up with TRBD2. This CDR3 has 15 amino acids. The V segment lost 0 bases and the J segment 11 bases; nucleotides outside the gene matches: 9. Per the germline V gene, CDR1 is LGHNA and CDR2 is YSLEER. CDR3 residues: CASSQEPAGVLKQFF. The CDR3 nucleotides read TGCGCCAGCAGCCAAGAGCCAGCGGGGGTATTAAAGCAGTTCTTC.

This clonotype occurred a few times. V usage is TRBV3-1 and J usage is TRBJ1-5; 7 bases align to TRBD1. J was trimmed by 4 bases and V by 3 bases; bases with no gene match: 3. This CDR3 has 14 amino acids. Germline CDR1 and CDR2: LGHDT and YNNKEL (reference sequence). The DNA of the CDR3 is TGTGCCAGCAGCCAGGGGGACAGTAATCAGCCCCAGCATTTT. This sequence encodes CASSQGDSNQPQHF.

The chain has TRBV20-1 and TRBJ2-1; D is perhaps TRBD2 (5 bases). Deletions cut 1 base from V and 0 bases from J, with 13 bases between. Germline values: CDR1 DFQATT, CDR2 SNEGSKA (reference sequence). The CDR3 totals 16 residues. The CDR3 is CSARGVDFSSYNEQFF. CDR3 coding DNA: TGCAGTGCTAGAGGTGTGGACTTCAGCTCCTACAATGAGCAGTTCTTC.